This TCR beta chain was documented in a study of T cell repertoires in cytomegalovirus infection. Study-level background: Both a matching HLA type and CMV infection were indicated by public TCR beta signatures.

TCRdb reprocessed the reads via MiXCR and lists one record per CDR3 protein. Counted here are some 350,000 distinct CDR3 sequences, 15% to 20% occurring once; the ten biggest clones make up 8.5% to 10%. CDR3 length: 15 residues. Trimming removed 0 bases from V and 5 bases from J; junction bases left unmatched: 8. Looked up from germline, CDR1 is DFQATT and CDR2 is SNEGSKA (reference sequence). The J gene is TRBJ2-5, the V gene TRBV20-1, with 8 bases fitting TRBD2. The specimen sequenced was PBMCs. The receptor was derived from a human donor in good health (CMV status not recorded). Some clones in this sample may be carry-over from other donors' samples. The chain's CDR3 is CSAREKGTRRETQYF. CDR3 coding DNA: TGCAGTGCTAGAGAGAAGGGGACTAGGAGGGAGACCCAGTACTTC.